A single sample gave rise to the 2 T cell receptor beta chains below, sequenced in a study of radiation and T cells in renal cell carcinoma. Described time point: baseline pretreatment blood. Treatment given: 15 Gy SBRT to primary tumor, nephrectomy 4 weeks later. Measured with immunoSEQ multiplex PCR; TCRdb has only the in-frame clones, and not every one. The profile shows about 88,000 clones, approximately 86% of them singletons. Sample: blood, taken from a patient whose treatment included radiotherapy and nephrectomy. The receptors derive from a man aged 50 to 59 with renal cell carcinoma.

The rearrangement links TRBV7-9 to TRBJ2-7; 8 bases map to TRBD1. This CDR3 is 13 amino acids long. CDR1 SEHNR and CDR2 FQNEAQ come from the germline V gene (reference sequence). V trimming: 5 bases; J trimming: 6 bases; junction bases outside the gene matches: 6. CDR3 nucleotide sequence: TGTGCCAGCAGCCGGACAGGGTTGGGCGAGCAGTACTTC. Its protein product is CASSRTGLGEQYF.

The rearrangement uses TRBV28 and TRBJ1-2; maybe TRBD1 (6 bases). The CDR3 has 13 residues. CDR1 and CDR2 (germline): MDHEN, SYDVKM. Trimming cost V 2 bases and J 5 bases, with 9 bases left between them. The CDR3 is CASSLRGAYGYTF. CDR3 nucleotide sequence: TGTGCCAGCAGTTTACGGGGGGCATATGGCTACACCTTC.